A single sample gave rise to the 23 T cell receptor beta chains below, sequenced in a study of cytomegalovirus exposure and HLA in healthy donors. Both 60 Vbeta primers and 13 Jbeta primers went into the PCR. Generated by immunoSEQ multiplex PCR, the TCRdb table keeps only in-frame clones and is missing some. The sample records some 210,000 clones, about four fifths being singletons. Sequencing was carried out using PBMCs. These TCRs come from a woman aged 45-59 years in good health and CMV-seropositive.

V and J are TRBV18 and TRBJ1-2; 7 bases line up with TRBD1. V lost 5 bases, J lost 13 bases, and 16 bases stayed unmatched. The CDR3 loop spans 14 amino acids. Germline CDR1 and CDR2: KGHSH and LQKENI. The CDR3 nucleotides are TGTGCCAGCTCAACAAATGACAGGGAATATGGGCTCACCTTC. As protein: CASSTNDREYGLTF.

The V gene is TRBV2, the J gene TRBJ1-5, with a tentative D call TRBD1 (5 bases). CDR1 is SNHLY and CDR2 is FYNNEI in the germline V gene. Trimming pared 6 bases from V and 4 bases from J, leaving 13 bases between. The CDR3 has 14 amino acids. The CDR3 here is CASSPGLGNQPQHF. DNA for the CDR3: TGTGCCAGCAGCCCAGGGCTAGGGAATCAGCCCCAGCATTTT. The full variable domain, rest sourced from reference TRBV2 and TRBJ1-5, is EPEVTQTPSHQVTQMGQEVILRCVPISNHLYFYWYRQILGQKVEFLVSFYNNEISEKSEIFDDQFSVERPDGSNFTLKIRSTKLEDSAMYFCASSPGLGNQPQHFGDGTRLSIL.

This chain connects TRBV7-2 to TRBJ2-5; D may be TRBD2 (6 bases). Germline V CDR1 and CDR2: SGHTA, FQGNSA. Trimming left V 4 bases short and J 5 bases short, with 14 bases between. CDR3 size: 14 residues. The CDR3 loop reads CASSSSGFRETQYF. CDR3 sequence (DNA): TGTGCCAGCAGCTCGAGCGGGTTTCGGGAGACCCAGTACTTC.

The rearrangement uses TRBV23-1 and TRBJ2-5; the match to TRBD1 covers 8 bases. Being an ORF, TRBV23-1 has a function that is uncertain. This CDR3 has 19 amino acids. Unmatched junction bases numbered 28, after V lost 7 bases and J lost 9 bases. The chain's CDR3 is CASKKRDKEDRVGSRAQYF. The CDR3 DNA reads TGCGCCAGCAAAAAAAGGGATAAAGAGGACAGGGTTGGTTCTCGGGCCCAGTACTTC.

The rearrangement uses TRBV19 and TRBJ1-5; 7 positions match TRBD1. Unmatched junction bases numbered 9, after V lost 6 bases and J lost 7 bases. CDR1 is LNHDA, CDR2 SQIVND, per germline (reference sequence). The CDR3 consists of 14 residues. The CDR3 region has the DNA TGTGCCAGTAGCCTAAACAGGGGTGGGCAGCCCCAGCATTTT. It translates to CASSLNRGGQPQHF.

A note on this clone: A read error may produce the germline difference seen at one junction end. J is TRBJ1-1 and V is TRBV7-9; tentatively, D is TRBD1 (6 bases). This CDR3 region has 15 residues. Germline V lookup: CDR1 SEHNR, CDR2 FQNEAQ (reference sequence). CDR3 amino acids: CSSSPPTGPNTEAFF. DNA for the CDR3: TGTTCCAGCAGCCCCCCCACAGGGCCTAACACTGAAGCTTTCTTT. Full variable domain (remainder filled in from reference TRBV7-9 and TRBJ1-1): DTGVSQNPRHKITKRGQNVTFRCDPISEHNRLYWYRQTLGQGPEFLTYFQNEAQLEKSRLLSDRFSAERPKGSFSTLEIQRTEQGDSAMYLCSSSPPTGPNTEAFFGQGTRLTVV.

A single count supports this clone. The chain uses TRBV12-5 and TRBJ2-5, with TRBD1 matching over 9 bases. The CDR3 sequence is 14 residues long. CDR1 and CDR2 (germline): LGHNT, FRNRAP. Trimming removed 6 bases from V and 6 bases from J; junction bases left unmatched: 8. Here the CDR3 DNA reads TGTGCTAGTGGCATGGGACAGGGTCTGAAGACCCAGTACTTC. The encoded protein is CASGMGQGLKTQYF.

This clone was counted a single time. The chain uses TRBV7-3 and TRBJ2-2; weak D call: TRBD1 (6 bases). The CDR3 loop spans 16 amino acids. V gave up 5 bases and J gave up 5 bases, with 18 bases separating them. The V gene's germline CDR1 is SGHTA and CDR2 FQGTGA. DNA of the CDR3: TGTGCCAGCAGCCGCGCACCCCCCCAGGGGACCGGGGAGCTGTTTTTT. It translates to CASSRAPPQGTGELFF.

The V and J genes are TRBV7-2 and TRBJ1-3, with unresolved D. V was cut by 5 bases and J by 4 bases, with 15 bases left in between. In germline, CDR1 is SGHTA, CDR2 FQGNSA. There are 15 residues in the CDR3. CDR3 amino acids: CASSRTPTVGNTIYF. In DNA form, the CDR3 reads TGTGCCAGCAGCCGCACTCCTACCGTGGGAAACACCATATATTTT.

The chain recombines TRBV28 with TRBJ1-1, with D unclear. CDR3 length: 15 amino acids. V dropped 4 bases and J dropped 6 bases, with 18 bases sitting between them. In germline, CDR1 is MDHEN, CDR2 SYDVKM. Written as DNA, the CDR3 is TGTGCCAGCAGTTCTACCAGAGGTAGGTCACCTGAAGCTTTCTTT. Amino acids: CASSSTRGRSPEAFF.

The chain has TRBV6-1 and TRBJ2-2, with D possibly being TRBD2 (6 bases). The CDR3 has 14 amino acids. Trimming shortened V by 5 bases and J by 5 bases, and 12 bases separated the two germline ends. The V gene's germline CDR1 is MNHNS and CDR2 SASEGT. DNA of the CDR3: TGTGCCAGCAGTCCTACGGGAGATACCGGGGAGCTGTTTTTT. The encoded protein is CASSPTGDTGELFF.

The chain uses TRBV5-1 and TRBJ1-1; 9 positions agree with TRBD1. CDR3 length: 14 residues. CDR1 and CDR2 (germline): SGHRS, YFSETQ. Trimming at V came to 0 bases and at J to 7 bases, leaving 4 bases not matched to a gene. The CDR3: CASSLEGTGNEAFF. CDR3 in DNA: TGCGCCAGCAGCTTGGAAGGGACAGGGAATGAAGCTTTCTTT.

The chain couples TRBV11-2 to TRBJ2-3, with D unclear. Germline loops: CDR1 SGHAT, CDR2 FQNNGV. The V gene lost 4 bases and the J gene lost 0 bases, with 11 bases spanning the gap. CDR3 length: 15 residues. The CDR3 loop is CASSSGISSTDTQYF. The CDR3 DNA is TGTGCCAGCAGCTCAGGAATATCTAGCACAGATACGCAGTATTTT.

The V and J genes are TRBV7-2 and TRBJ2-5, with TRBD1 matching 9 bases. With V trimmed by 4 bases and J by 3 bases, 3 bases remained unmatched. The length of the CDR3 is 14 residues. Germline CDR1 SGHTA, CDR2 FQGNSA. This CDR3 reads CASSWTGVKETQYF. The CDR3 DNA is TGTGCCAGCAGCTGGACAGGGGTCAAAGAGACCCAGTACTTC.

V is TRBV28 and J is TRBJ2-3; possible D gene TRBD1, 6 bases. Trimming removed 6 bases at V and 3 bases at J, with 10 bases between. This CDR3 has 13 amino acids. Germline assignment: CDR1 MDHEN and CDR2 SYDVKM. CDR3 bases: TGTGCCAGCAGCTCCCAGGGGACAGATACGCAGTATTTT. It yields the protein CASSSQGTDTQYF.

This chain connects TRBV5-1 to TRBJ1-1; no clear D gene. With 2 bases removed from V and 0 bases from J, the gap between germline ends came to 5 bases. Germline V CDR1 and CDR2: SGHRS, YFSETQ. The CDR3 runs to 13 residues. CDR3 sequence reads: CASSLTLNTEAFF. For the CDR3, the DNA is TGCGCCAGCAGCTTAACACTGAACACTGAAGCTTTCTTT.

The rearrangement links TRBV6-1 to TRBJ1-5; perhaps TRBD1 as D (5 bases). Deletions cut 4 bases from V and 0 bases from J, with 10 bases between. The CDR3 runs to 15 residues. CDR1 is MNHNS, CDR2 SASEGT, per germline. The CDR3 nucleotides read TGTGCCAGCAGTGGACAGTTCTTTAGCAATCAGCCCCAGCATTTT. Translating it yields CASSGQFFSNQPQHF.

The rearrangement joins TRBV5-6 to TRBJ1-6, with 10 bases that match TRBD1. Germline trimming cut 1 base from V and 9 bases from J; bases unmatched to any gene: 4. There are 15 residues in the CDR3. CDR1 and CDR2 (germline): SGHDT, YYEEEE. The CDR3: CASSLKGQGPSPLHF. CDR3 DNA: TGTGCCAGCAGCTTGAAGGGACAGGGGCCTTCACCCCTCCACTTT.

The chain has TRBV5-1 and TRBJ2-3, with 14 bases lining up with TRBD2. V lost 3 bases, J lost 1 base, and 7 bases stayed unmatched. Germline-derived CDR1 and CDR2 are SGHRS and YFSETQ. The CDR3 is 18 residues long. In nucleotides, the CDR3 is TGCGCCAGCAGCTCCGGGACTAGCGGGAGACGAGGCACAGATACGCAGTATTTT. This codes for CASSSGTSGRRGTDTQYF.

V usage is TRBV28 and J usage is TRBJ1-5; TRBD1 is a possible D gene (5 bases). The V end lost 7 bases, the J end lost 4 bases, and 14 bases lay between the germline ends. Germline lookup yields CDR1 MDHEN and CDR2 SYDVKM. CDR3 length: 14 amino acids. The CDR3 here is CASTIGGGNQPQHF. The CDR3 bases are TGTGCCAGCACCATCGGGGGAGGGAATCAGCCCCAGCATTTT.

The chain joins TRBV25-1 to TRBJ1-1; D remains ambiguous. The CDR3 is 14 residues long. The germline V gene encodes CDR1 MGHDK and CDR2 SYGVNS. The V end was cut by 7 bases, the J end by 1 base, with 13 bases between. This CDR3 reads CASTQAERNTEAFF. The CDR3 coding sequence is TGTGCCAGCACGCAGGCCGAAAGGAACACTGAAGCTTTCTTT.

This sequence joins TRBV30 and TRBJ2-2; 8 bases line up with TRBD1. V dropped 5 bases and J dropped 4; count of bases not matched to a gene: 12. CDR1 is GTSNPN, CDR2 SVGIG, per germline (reference sequence). The length of the CDR3 is 16 residues. The CDR3 DNA reads as TGTGCCTGGGTAAGCCGGGACAGGACCCTCACCGGGGAGCTGTTTTTT. It yields the protein CAWVSRDRTLTGELFF.

The V and J genes are TRBV6-5 and TRBJ2-7, with 9 positions matching TRBD1. Trimming removed 10 bases from V and 7 bases from J; junction bases left unmatched: 8. Germline-derived CDR1 and CDR2 are MNHEY and SVGAGI. There are 12 residues in the CDR3. The CDR3 sequence: CAIRDRAQEQYF. The CDR3 nucleotides read TGTGCCATCAGGGACAGGGCTCAGGAGCAGTACTTC.